These 20 T cell receptor beta chains share one sample of origin, sequenced in a study of blood T cell repertoires in COVID-19. Libraries were prepared by immunoSEQ multiplex PCR; TCRdb keeps only in-frame clonotypes and omits some of them. The top ten clones hold more than 7.5% of a sample with about 130,000 clones, around 81% of them seen once. The sequenced sample was peripheral blood. The receptors derive from an older woman with active or convalescent COVID-19.

The chain employs TRBV3-1 (or the pseudogene TRBV3-2) and TRBJ1-1; a weak D match, TRBD1 (5 bases). With 2 bases removed from V and 4 bases from J, the gap between germline ends came to 14 bases. Per the germline V gene, CDR1 is LGHDT and CDR2 is YNNKEL (reference sequence). The CDR3 is 15 residues long. This chain's CDR3 is CASSQTGTGGTEAFF. CDR3 in DNA: TGTGCCAGCAGCCAAACCGGGACCGGGGGCACTGAAGCTTTCTTT.

V gene TRBV29-1 combines with J gene TRBJ1-5, with D possibly being TRBD1 (5 bases). Germline CDR1 and CDR2: SQVTM and ANQGSEA. Trimming removed 5 bases from V and 10 bases from J, with 18 bases in between. There are 13 residues in the CDR3. The CDR3 DNA is TGCAGCGTTCAGAGGGAGGGTAGGGGACCCCAGCATTTT. The encoded protein is CSVQREGRGPQHF.

The chain carries TRBV5-1 and TRBJ2-7, with D possibly matching TRBD2 (5 bases). Germline V gives CDR1 SGHRS, CDR2 YFSETQ. CDR3 length equals 12 residues. V dropped 4 bases and J dropped 3 bases, with 8 bases sitting between them. The CDR3 protein is CASSPRGYEQYF. In nucleotides, the CDR3 is TGCGCCAGCAGCCCCCGGGGCTACGAGCAGTACTTC.

The rearrangement uses TRBV27 and TRBJ1-4, with D unresolved. V dropped 10 bases and J dropped 8 bases, with 5 bases sitting between them. Germline-derived CDR1 and CDR2 are MNHEY and SMNVEV (reference sequence). The CDR3 is 9 amino acids. The CDR3 is CATTEKLFF. For the CDR3, the DNA is TGTGCCACCACAGAAAAACTGTTTTTT.

This sequence joins TRBV29-1 and TRBJ2-3; maybe TRBD1 (6 bases). This CDR3 spans 14 amino acids. In germline, CDR1 is SQVTM, CDR2 ANQGSEA. V shed 3 bases and J shed 4 bases, with 14 bases lying between them. CDR3 amino acids: CSVDGSRGPDTQYF. The CDR3 coding sequence is TGCAGCGTTGATGGAAGCAGGGGCCCAGATACGCAGTATTTT.

This clone was detected a few times. The J gene is TRBJ2-3, the V gene TRBV6-1; tentative D call: TRBD2 (6 bases). CDR1 is MNHNS and CDR2 is SASEGT in the germline V gene. The CDR3 has 15 amino acids. V was clipped by 3 bases and J by 0 bases, with 10 bases between them. The CDR3 here is CASSESGPSTDTQYF. Written as DNA, the CDR3 is TGTGCCAGCAGTGAGAGCGGGCCTAGCACAGATACGCAGTATTTT.

V and J are TRBV24-1 and TRBJ1-5; the match to TRBD1 covers 8 bases. CDR3 size: 15 residues. Per germline, CDR1 KGHDR and CDR2 SFDVKD. J gave up 9 bases and V 4 bases, and 10 bases lay outside the gene matches. The CDR3 loop is CATSEAGTGLRPQHF. CDR3 nucleotide sequence: TGTGCCACCAGTGAAGCCGGGACAGGTCTTCGGCCCCAGCATTTT.

The J gene is TRBJ1-1, the V gene TRBV5-1; tentative D call: TRBD1 (5 bases). V lost 1 base, J lost 4 bases, and 14 bases lay in between. Germline CDR1 reads SGHRS; CDR2 reads YFSETQ. The CDR3 extends over 15 amino acids. The CDR3 loop is CASSLNQGLGTEAFF. Written as DNA, the CDR3 is TGCGCCAGCAGCTTGAACCAGGGTTTGGGCACTGAAGCTTTCTTT.

The chain joins TRBV4-3 to TRBJ2-1; TRBD2 matches at 9 bases. J was trimmed by 7 bases and V by 3 bases; bases with no gene match: 19. Per the germline V gene, CDR1 is LGHNA and CDR2 is YSLEER. The CDR3 has 19 residues. This CDR3 reads CASSQGGFFGGRAKNEQFF. The DNA for the CDR3 is TGCGCCAGCAGCCAGGGGGGGTTTTTTGGCGGGAGGGCCAAAAATGAGCAGTTCTTC.

The V gene is TRBV12-3 or TRBV12-4, the J gene TRBJ1-1; D is possibly TRBD1 (6 bases). The V end was cut by 6 bases, the J end by 6 bases, with 11 bases between. CDR3 length: 12 amino acids. This chain's CDR3 is CASRKQGPEAFF. CDR3 in DNA: TGTGCCAGCAGAAAACAGGGTCCTGAAGCTTTCTTT.

The chain's CDR3 is CASSPPLAGGPDTQYF. In DNA, the CDR3 is TGCGCCAGCAGCCCGCCCTTAGCGGGGGGGCCAGATACGCAGTATTTT. The V call is TRBV5-1, the J call TRBJ2-3; 11 nucleotides line up with TRBD2. Germline CDR1 reads SGHRS; CDR2 reads YFSETQ. The length of the CDR3 is 16 residues. J lost 4 bases, V lost 4 bases, and 8 bases had no gene match.

The J gene is TRBJ2-3, the V gene TRBV19; the match to TRBD2 covers 10 bases. CDR1 is LNHDA and CDR2 is SQIVND in the germline V gene (reference sequence). Trimming removed 6 bases from V and 3 bases from J; junction bases left unmatched: 9. The CDR3 has 16 amino acids. DNA for the CDR3: TGTGCCAGTAGACAGCGGGGGGGCCGGGGAACAGATACGCAGTATTTT. Translated, it gives CASRQRGGRGTDTQYF.

V and J are TRBV5-1 and TRBJ2-2, with TRBD2 identical over 9 bases. The V segment lost 0 bases and the J segment 3 bases; nucleotides outside the gene matches: 12. The CDR3 is 19 residues long. CDR1 is SGHRS, CDR2 YFSETQ, per germline. The CDR3, as DNA: TGCGCCAGCAGCTTGGATGGGCCCTACGCGGGAGGGGACACCGGGGAGCTGTTTTTT. Encoded protein: CASSLDGPYAGGDTGELFF.

This chain uses TRBV13 with TRBJ2-7; TRBD1 agrees at 7 bases. Trimming cost V 0 bases and J 3 bases; bases outside gene matches: 5. Germline CDR1 and CDR2: PRHDT and FYEKMQ (reference sequence). The CDR3 spans 15 residues. CDR3 sequence reads: CASSLGGRQGYEQYV. Written as DNA, the CDR3 is TGTGCCAGCAGCTTAGGGGGACGACAGGGCTACGAGCAGTACGTC.

This chain connects TRBV24-1 to TRBJ2-1; the match to TRBD1 covers 8 bases. The J segment lost 0 bases and the V segment lost 4 bases, leaving 7 bases of the junction unmatched. Germline V lookup: CDR1 KGHDR, CDR2 SFDVKD. CDR3 length: 17 residues. The CDR3 region is CATSDTTGVGSYNEQFF. CDR3 nucleotides: TGTGCCACCAGTGACACGACAGGGGTCGGCTCCTACAATGAGCAGTTCTTC.

The chain is built from TRBV6-1 and TRBJ1-6; D possibly corresponds to TRBD1 (5 bases). This CDR3 spans 19 amino acids. Germline lookup yields CDR1 MNHNS and CDR2 SASEGT. The V end was cut by 0 bases, the J end by 4 bases, with 19 bases between. CDR3 DNA: TGTGCCAGCAGTGAAGCAGGAGTTGGGGGGTTTCTTTATAATTCACCCCTCCACTTT. Translation gives CASSEAGVGGFLYNSPLHF.

This chain connects TRBV7-2 to TRBJ1-6, with a weak D call TRBD1 (6 bases). The CDR3 extends over 15 amino acids. The V end lost 2 bases, the J end lost 5 bases, and 10 bases lay between the germline ends. CDR1 and CDR2 from the germline V gene are SGHTA and FQGNSA. This CDR3 reads CASSLMDRNNSPLHF. In nucleotides, the CDR3 is TGTGCCAGCAGCTTAATGGACAGAAATAATTCACCCCTCCACTTT.

J is TRBJ2-2 and V is TRBV7-3, with D perhaps matching TRBD1 (5 bases). CDR1 and CDR2 from the germline V gene are SGHTA and FQGTGA. Trimming removed 1 base from V and 4 bases from J, with 10 bases in between. The CDR3 length is 15 residues. CDR3 sequence (DNA): TGTGCCAGCAGCTTAAAAGGACATAGCACCGGGGAGCTGTTTTTT. The encoded protein is CASSLKGHSTGELFF.

V and J are TRBV3-1 (or the pseudogene TRBV3-2) and TRBJ1-6, with 7 bases matching TRBD1. Trimming removed 4 bases from V and 18 bases from J; junction bases left unmatched: 15. CDR1 is LGHDT and CDR2 is YNNKEL in the germline V gene (reference sequence). The CDR3 covers 14 residues. The CDR3 coding sequence is TGTGCCAGCAGCCCGACAGGGTATAATTCACCGGGCCACTTT. Protein: CASSPTGYNSPGHF.

The rearrangement links TRBV28 to TRBJ1-4; no firm D call. Germline values: CDR1 MDHEN, CDR2 SYDVKM. The length of the CDR3 is 13 residues. The V and J ends lost 6 bases and 6 bases respectively, with 11 bases between them. The CDR3 loop is CASSLIGDEKLFF. The CDR3 DNA reads TGTGCCAGCAGCCTGATCGGAGATGAAAAACTGTTTTTT.